The clone carrying this T cell receptor (beta chain) was recorded only once. The target antigen is unknown. The data were taken from a study of shared clonotypes between healthy human individuals. Study-wide points: Naive subsets generally had larger estimated richness than memory subsets.

The authors split each subset's genomic DNA evenly across several immunoSEQ plates. Clones were read by immunoSEQ multiplex PCR, and TCRdb kept only the in-frame ones, dropping some. The data show millions of clones, with over 85% seen just once and roughly 0.13% held by the top ten. The sample consisted of naive CD4+ T cells sorted from blood. Subset noted: CD45RA+ positively selected. The receptor comes from a man younger than 35 in good health.

In DNA form, the CDR3 reads TGTGCCAGCAGCCAAGGAAGTTGGGCGGGATCTCCCAATGAGCAGTTCTTC. Translation gives CASSQGSWAGSPNEQFF. V and J are TRBV14 and TRBJ2-1; possible D gene TRBD2, 6 bases. From germline, CDR1 is SGHDN and CDR2 FVKESK. Trimming left V 1 base short and J 6 bases short, with 19 bases between. The CDR3 runs to 17 residues. Using reference TRBV14 and TRBJ2-1 for the parts outside the CDR3, the full variable domain is EAGVTQFPSHSVIEKGQTVTLRCDPISGHDNLYWYRRVMGKEIKFLLHFVKESKQDESGMPNNRFLAERTGGTYSTLKVQPAELEDSGVYFCASSQGSWAGSPNEQFFGPGTRLTVL.